A single sample gave rise to the 8 T cell receptor beta chains below, sequenced in a study of blood T cell repertoires in COVID-19. TCRdb's table, derived via immunoSEQ multiplex PCR, lists solely in-frame clones and lacks some. The sample consists of about 120,000 clones, 85% of them appearing once. Sequenced material: peripheral blood. The receptor source for this set is an elderly man with acute or convalescent COVID-19.

V is TRBV6-4 and J is TRBJ2-5; TRBD1 matches 9 bases. In germline, CDR1 is MRHNA, CDR2 SNTAGT. CDR3 size: 13 residues. Trimming took 5 bases from V and 4 from J; bases not matched to a gene: 2. This chain's CDR3 is CASSPDRGETQYF. In DNA, the CDR3 is TGTGCCAGCAGTCCGGACAGGGGAGAGACCCAGTACTTC.

The chain uses TRBV5-1 and TRBJ2-5, with 7 bases identical to TRBD1. CDR3 length: 11 amino acids. The trim removed 4 bases at V and 13 bases at J, leaving 7 bases unmatched. Germline values: CDR1 SGHRS, CDR2 YFSETQ. The CDR3 loop reads CASSNDRERYF. The CDR3 DNA follows: TGCGCCAGCAGCAATGACAGGGAACGGTACTTC.

This chain uses TRBV18 with TRBJ2-1, with no clear D. V was trimmed by 3 bases and J by 0 bases, leaving 9 bases between them. From germline, CDR1 is KGHSH and CDR2 LQKENI. The length of the CDR3 is 15 residues. CDR3 protein: CASSPSGSSYNEQFF. The CDR3, as DNA: TGTGCCAGCTCACCGTCCGGGTCCTCCTACAATGAGCAGTTCTTC.

The sample holds one count of this clone. The genes are TRBV9 and TRBJ2-2, with D perhaps TRBD1 (6 bases). This CDR3 spans 16 amino acids. The germline V and J ends were trimmed by 0 bases and 5 bases, with 14 bases remaining between them. The germline V gene has CDR1 SGDLS and CDR2 YYNGEE. In DNA form, the CDR3 reads TGTGCCAGCAGCGTAGCTGGGCCAGGGGAAACCGGGGAGCTGTTTTTT. Translated: CASSVAGPGETGELFF.

V usage is TRBV18 and J usage is TRBJ2-7, with D possibly being TRBD1 (6 bases). With 2 bases removed from V and 2 bases from J, the gap between germline ends came to 16 bases. Germline CDR1 and CDR2: KGHSH and LQKENI. This CDR3 spans 16 amino acids. The CDR3 bases are TGTGCCAGCTCACCAGCCGTGGACAGTCTTCCCTACGAGCAGTACTTC. Amino acids: CASSPAVDSLPYEQYF.

The rearrangement uses TRBV10-3 and TRBJ2-5; TRBD2 might be the D (5 bases). The CDR3 spans 12 residues. CDR1 is ENHRY, CDR2 SYGVKD, per germline. V was clipped by 2 bases and J by 8 bases, with 9 bases between them. The CDR3 DNA reads TGTGCCATCAGTGAGCCCGGGGTAACCCAGTACTTC. The encoded protein is CAISEPGVTQYF.

This sequence joins TRBV27 and TRBJ2-1, with no clear D. Germline V gene lookup returns CDR1 MNHEY and CDR2 SMNVEV (reference sequence). V was trimmed by 8 bases and J by 2 bases, leaving 13 bases between them. The CDR3 runs 14 residues. The CDR3: CASRRNSPYNEQFF. The CDR3 region has the DNA TGTGCCAGCCGCCGGAATAGCCCCTACAATGAGCAGTTCTTC.

The count of this clone is one. V and J are TRBV19 and TRBJ2-3, with TRBD1 matching over 7 bases. CDR3 length equals 15 residues. CDR1 is LNHDA, CDR2 SQIVND, per germline (reference sequence). With V trimmed by 1 base and J by 6 bases, 7 bases remained unmatched. In DNA form, the CDR3 reads TGTGCCAGTAGTATAGGAGGGGCACAGGGGGATACGCAGTATTTT. This translates into CASSIGGAQGDTQYF.